Shown below are 21 T cell receptor beta chains from a single sample sequenced in a study of T cells in women clearing cervical HPV infection. Only in-frame clones appear in the TCRdb table, and some are missing; sequencing was by immunoSEQ multiplex PCR. The table for this sample gives roughly 48,000 clones. The material sequenced was blood buffy coat. The origin of the receptors is a woman aged 18 to 75 with a cervical HPV16 infection that either progressed to CIN3+ or cleared (not recorded which).

With regard to this clone: The CDR3 end is not reached by the read, which stops 3 residues before it; the germline J gene fills it in. The gene calls are TRBV5-1 and TRBJ2-7; the D gene is possibly TRBD1 (6 bases). V shed 0 bases and J shed 3 bases, with 10 bases lying between them. The CDR3 is 14 residues long. CDR1 is SGHRS, CDR2 YFSETQ, per germline. CDR3: CASSLAGESYEQYF. CDR3 bases read: TGCGCCAGCAGCTTGGCAGGGGAAAGCTACGAG. Full variable domain (outside the CDR3, taken from reference TRBV5-1 and TRBJ2-7): KAGVTQTPRYLIKTRGQQVTLSCSPISGHRSVSWYQQTPGQGLQFLFEYFSETQRNKGNFPGRFSGRQFSNSRSEMNVSTLELGDSALYLCASSLAGESYEQYFGPGTRLTVT.

In the case of this clone: The CDR3 extends 3 residues past the end of the read, so its final part is completed from the germline J gene. The gene calls are TRBV7-3 and TRBJ1-2, with D possibly TRBD1 on 5 matching bases. The CDR3 loop spans 15 amino acids. The germline V gene encodes CDR1 SGHTA and CDR2 FQGTGA. This CDR3 is CASSFLGGGTDTYTF. The part of the CDR3 DNA that was read is TGTGCCAGCAGCTTCCTCGGGGGTGGCACAGATACG.

Note on this clone: The sequenced fragment ends 3 residues before the CDR3 boundary, so the rest is inferred from the germline J gene. This rearrangement joins TRBV18 to TRBJ2-2, with a possible D match to TRBD1 (6 bases). Germline values: CDR1 KGHSH, CDR2 LQKENI. This CDR3 is 15 amino acids long. Trimming shortened V by 3 bases and J by 1 base, and 9 bases separated the two germline ends. The DNA read from the CDR3 is TGTGCCAGCTCACCTCCCAGGGGGAACACCGGGGAG. It translates to CASSPPRGNTGE. The whole CDR3 reads CASSPPRGNTGELFF.

Remarks on this clone: The read ends 3 residues shy of where the CDR3 ends; the end is completed using the germline J gene. The V gene is TRBV20-1, the J gene TRBJ2-7, with a tentative D call TRBD1 (6 bases). Germline assignment: CDR1 DFQATT and CDR2 SNEGSKA (reference sequence). The CDR3 loop spans 12 amino acids. V lost 3 bases and J lost 5, with 11 bases in between. This chain's CDR3 is CSASYRAHEQYF. The DNA read from the CDR3 is TGCAGTGCTAGCTACAGGGCCCACGAG.

Comments on this clone: The CDR3 end lies 3 residues beyond the end of the read and is filled in from the germline J gene. The chain is built from TRBV18 and TRBJ1-2; TRBD1 is a possible D gene (6 bases). The CDR3 is 16 residues long. The germline gives CDR1 KGHSH, CDR2 LQKENI. V shed 2 bases and J shed 0 bases, with 13 bases lying between them. The CDR3 here is CASSPIRDTANYGYTF. The sequenced CDR3 bases are TGTGCCAGCTCACCAATCCGGGACACAGCTAACTATGGC.

A note on this clone: The sequenced fragment ends 3 residues before the CDR3 boundary, so the rest is inferred from the germline J gene. V gene TRBV20-1 combines with J gene TRBJ1-6; 8 bases align to TRBD1. This CDR3 comprises 16 residues. Per germline, CDR1 DFQATT and CDR2 SNEGSKA (reference sequence). The trim removed 1 base at V and 8 bases at J, leaving 10 bases unmatched. CDR3 bases read: TGCAGTGCTAGAGTTAGTTTAGGACAGGGCGATTCACCC. This gives the protein CSARVSLGQGDSP. The full CDR3 reads CSARVSLGQGDSPLHF.

Notes on this clone: The missing CDR3 end, 3 residues past where the read stops, is filled in from the germline J gene. The chain is built from TRBV20-1 and TRBJ2-5; 7 positions agree with TRBD1. This CDR3 is built from 15 residues. Losses at the gene ends were 5 bases for V and 5 bases for J; bases not matched to a gene: 14. Germline V CDR1 and CDR2: DFQATT, SNEGSKA (reference sequence). CDR3 DNA (partial): TGCAGTGCTGGTACCCTAGGACAGGTAGTGGAGACC. Residues: CSAGTLGQVVET. The CDR3 in full is CSAGTLGQVVETQYF.

As for this clone: The read stops 3 residues short of the end of the CDR3; the missing end is completed from the germline J gene. V gene TRBV28 combines with J gene TRBJ1-4, with D perhaps TRBD1 (5 bases). CDR3 length: 14 amino acids. CDR1 and CDR2 (germline): MDHEN, SYDVKM. The V end lost 5 bases, the J end lost 8 bases, and 15 bases lay between the germline ends. The part of the CDR3 DNA that was read is TGTGCCAGCAGTGTCCGGGGGGTTACAGAAAAA. Translated, it gives CASSVRGVTEK. The whole CDR3 protein reads CASSVRGVTEKLFF.

Points on this clone: The read ends 3 residues before the CDR3 terminus; that terminus is restored from the germline J gene. The chain recombines TRBV27 with TRBJ1-2; 7 nucleotides align to TRBD1. Germline trimming cut 5 bases from V and 5 bases from J; bases unmatched to any gene: 8. The CDR3 sequence is 14 residues long. The germline V gene has CDR1 MNHEY and CDR2 SMNVEV (reference sequence). The CDR3 bases that were read are TGTGCCAGCAGTCCACAGGGGACCCCTTATGGC. Translating gives CASSPQGTPYG. From start to end, the CDR3 is CASSPQGTPYGYTF.

Worth noting for this clone: The read gets to within 3 residues of the CDR3 end, and the germline J gene fills in the rest. The chain combines TRBV7-6 with TRBJ2-7, with D unresolved. From germline, CDR1 is SGHVS and CDR2 FNYEAQ. The CDR3 is 12 residues long. The V end lost 4 bases, the J end lost 0 bases, and 4 bases lay between the germline ends. The CDR3 reads CASSSNSYEQYF. CDR3 DNA, as far as it was read: TGTGCCAGCAGCTCCAACTCCTACGAG. Variable domain in full (rest from reference TRBV7-6 and TRBJ2-7): GAGVSQSPRYKVTKRGQDVALRCDPISGHVSLYWYRQALGQGPEFLTYFNYEAQQDKSGLPNDRFSAERPEGSISTLTIQRTEQRDSAMYRCASSSNSYEQYFGPGTRLTVT.

Remarks on this clone: The read comes to an end 3 residues before the CDR3 does, leaving the germline J gene to fill in the end. This chain links TRBV5-1 with TRBJ1-1; 8 nucleotides agree with TRBD1. The CDR3 sequence is 16 residues long. V lost 2 bases and J lost 4; bases outside the gene matches: 10. CDR1 and CDR2 (germline): SGHRS, YFSETQ. The DNA read from the CDR3 is TGCGCCAGCAGCTTACGGACAGGGTTCAGAGGCACTGAA. As protein: CASSLRTGFRGTE. The CDR3 in its entirety is CASSLRTGFRGTEAFF.

Of note for this clone: The CDR3 end falls 3 residues outside the read, so it is completed with the germline J gene. The chain carries TRBV20-1 and TRBJ2-3; D uncertain. Between the trimmed V and J ends, which lost 2 bases and 0 bases, there was a span of 9 bases. Germline CDR1 reads DFQATT; CDR2 reads SNEGSKA (reference sequence). This CDR3 is built from 14 residues. CDR3 bases read: TGCAGTGCTAGAATACCCGGGAGCACAGATACG. Residues: CSARIPGSTDT. The whole CDR3 region reads CSARIPGSTDTQYF.

The CDR3 DNA, read in part, is TGCGCCAGCAGTCACCCAACAATAAAAGTTAACACCGGGGAG. This gives the protein CASSHPTIKVNTGE. The complete CDR3 reads CASSHPTIKVNTGELFF. This sequence joins TRBV23-1 and TRBJ2-2; no firm D call. Coverage ceases 3 residues before the CDR3 finishes, and the germline J gene fills in the end. TRBV23-1 is assigned to the ORF class and has an uncertain function. The length of the CDR3 is 17 residues. V gave up 3 bases and J gave up 2 bases, with 16 bases separating them.

Of note for this clone: The observed sequence ends 3 residues before the CDR3 terminus, with the missing tail filled in from the germline J gene. The J gene is TRBJ2-3, the V gene TRBV5-1; 15 bases map to TRBD2. Trimming at V came to 4 bases and at J to 1 base, leaving 4 bases not matched to a gene. The CDR3 totals 17 residues. Germline CDR1 and CDR2: SGHRS and YFSETQ. CDR3 bases read: TGCGCCAGCAGCCCAGGACTAGCGGGAGGGGGCACAGATACG. Amino acid sequence: CASSPGLAGGGTDT. The full-length CDR3 reads as CASSPGLAGGGTDTQYF.

Comments on this clone: The read stops 3 residues short of the end of the CDR3; the missing end is completed from the germline J gene. The chain has TRBV30 and TRBJ2-2; D is unresolved. The germline V gene has CDR1 GTSNPN and CDR2 SVGIG (reference sequence). With 0 bases removed from V and 6 bases from J, the gap between germline ends came to 11 bases. The CDR3 is 14 residues long. CDR3 amino acids: CAWSVVLGAGELFF. CDR3 DNA, as far as it was read: TGTGCCTGGAGTGTAGTTCTGGGCGCCGGGGAG.

About this clone: Read sequence stops 3 residues before the CDR3 end, and the germline J gene provides the missing end. The chain has TRBV7-8 and TRBJ1-4; 7 nucleotides match TRBD1. V shed 5 bases and J 8 bases; nucleotides not matched to a gene: 11. The germline CDR1 and CDR2 sequences are SGHVS and FQNEAQ. The CDR3 sequence is 15 residues long. The sequenced CDR3 bases are TGTGCCAGCAGCCCCAGGACAGGCCGGGCGGAAAAA. Its translation: CASSPRTGRAEK. The full CDR3 reads CASSPRTGRAEKLFF.

With respect to this clone: The DNA ends 3 residues before the CDR3 does, and the rest of the CDR3 is filled in from the germline J gene. The chain joins TRBV5-8 to TRBJ1-5, with D possibly TRBD1 on 5 matching bases. The CDR3 is made up of 15 amino acids. V dropped 6 bases and J dropped 5 bases, with 18 bases sitting between them. Per the germline V gene, CDR1 is SGHTS and CDR2 is YDEGEE. The CDR3 bases that were read are TGTGCCAGCACCCGGGGGGTCGGTATAGATCAGCCC. This gives the protein CASTRGVGIDQP. The CDR3 in its entirety is CASTRGVGIDQPQHF.

On this clone: Coverage ceases 3 residues before the CDR3 finishes, and the germline J gene fills in the end. V usage is TRBV12-3 or TRBV12-4 and J usage is TRBJ2-1; 9 positions agree with TRBD2. V lost 10 bases and J lost 7; bases outside the gene matches: 14. The CDR3 consists of 15 residues. The CDR3 DNA, read in part, is TGTGCCACTGGGTCTTGGCGGGGGGGTGTTAATGAG. This translates into CATGSWRGGVNE. The CDR3, in full, reads CATGSWRGGVNEQFF.

Worth noting for this clone: The read ends 3 residues shy of where the CDR3 ends; the end is completed using the germline J gene. The chain is built from TRBV7-9 and TRBJ1-1, with 9 bases that match TRBD1. The CDR3 is 13 amino acids. CDR1 and CDR2 (germline): SEHNR, FQNEAQ (reference sequence). CDR3 DNA, as far as it was read: TGTGCCAGCAGCCGGGGACAGGGCGACGAA. The encoded protein is CASSRGQGDE. The full CDR3 sequence reads CASSRGQGDEAFF.

As for this clone: The read stops 3 residues short of the end of the CDR3; the missing end is completed from the germline J gene. The rearrangement joins TRBV20-1 to TRBJ2-1; 9 bases map to TRBD1. Germline V CDR1 and CDR2: DFQATT, SNEGSKA (reference sequence). After removal of 6 bases from V and 2 bases from J, the junction contained 8 bases not matched to a gene. The CDR3 extends over 15 amino acids. The part of the CDR3 DNA that was read is TGCAGTGCCGACTTTCGACAGGGGGCCTACAATGAG. This gives the protein CSADFRQGAYNE. The whole CDR3 region reads CSADFRQGAYNEQFF.

On this clone itself: The observed sequence ends 3 residues before the CDR3 terminus, with the missing tail filled in from the germline J gene. The chain employs TRBV7-9 and TRBJ1-2; maybe TRBD1 (5 bases). The germline V gene has CDR1 SEHNR and CDR2 FQNEAQ (reference sequence). The CDR3 has 15 amino acids. The V end lost 1 base, the J end lost 0 bases, and 9 bases lay between the germline ends. The covered CDR3 bases are TGTGCCAGCAGCTTAGGAGGGGTAGCTAACTATGGC. Residues: CASSLGGVANYG. The full CDR3 sequence reads CASSLGGVANYGYTF.